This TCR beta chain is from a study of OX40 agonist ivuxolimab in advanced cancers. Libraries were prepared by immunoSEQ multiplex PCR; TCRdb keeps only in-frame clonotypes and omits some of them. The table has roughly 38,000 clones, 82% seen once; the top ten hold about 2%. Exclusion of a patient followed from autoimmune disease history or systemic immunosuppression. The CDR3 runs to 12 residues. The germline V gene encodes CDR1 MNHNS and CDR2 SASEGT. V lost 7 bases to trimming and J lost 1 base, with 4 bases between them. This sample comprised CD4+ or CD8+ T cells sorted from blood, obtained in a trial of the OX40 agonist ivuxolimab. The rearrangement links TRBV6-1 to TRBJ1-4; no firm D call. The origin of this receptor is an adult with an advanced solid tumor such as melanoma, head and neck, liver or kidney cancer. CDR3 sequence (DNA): TGTGCCAGCATGGGAACTAATGAAAAACTGTTTTTT. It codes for CASMGTNEKLFF.